The T cell receptor (beta chain) under discussion was sequenced for a study of cytomegalovirus exposure and HLA in healthy donors. Study-wide background: About 85 million unique TCRs from HLA-typed donors were held in an early release of data. The study's findings and limits: A link between a missense DCLRE1C variant and TCR beta V- and J-gene trimming emerged from a later analysis. In an earlier analysis, in 587 donors, most V segments appeared productive either ~90% or ~30% of the time. Some TCR beta chains (roughly 160 of them) were listed as cytomegalovirus-associated.

This clone has just one count. Its antigen is unknown. This PCR relied on a set of 60 Vbeta primers and 13 Jbeta primers. Assay: immunoSEQ multiplex PCR; the TCRdb copy retains only in-frame clones and omits some. The data hold about 140,000 clones, with about four fifths observed a single time. CDR3 size: 16 residues. The J segment lost 2 bases and the V segment lost 5 bases, leaving 7 bases of the junction unmatched. CDR1 SEHNR and CDR2 FQNEAQ come from the germline V gene (reference sequence). This clonotype was sampled from a male donor in good health and CMV-seronegative. Source material: PBMCs. The genes are TRBV7-9 and TRBJ1-5, with 9 bases lining up with TRBD1. This CDR3 reads CASSHPRTGGNQPQHF. The CDR3 coding sequence is TGTGCCAGCAGCCATCCACGGACAGGGGGCAATCAGCCCCAGCATTTT.